This TCR beta chain was recovered during a study of blood T cell repertoires in COVID-19. As for the study in general: Samples taken during acute and convalescent COVID-19 were collected in the United States, Italy and Spain. PBMCs, B-cell-depleted T cells, or T cells were the source of the cDNA or gDNA that made up the material.

The junction had 5 bases not matched to a gene; V was cut back by 4 bases and J by 1 base. Germline-derived CDR1 and CDR2 are SGHRS and YFSETQ. There are 15 residues in the CDR3. The method was immunoSEQ multiplex PCR; TCRdb's version includes in-frame clones alone and lacks a portion of them. The sample has 200,000 to 250,000 clones; approximately 90% are singletons. Cohort 3 recovery required two negative PCRs, clearance, or symptom resolution. The clonotype comes from a middle-aged man who had recovered from COVID-19. The chain is built from TRBV5-1 and TRBJ2-7; TRBD2 matches 10 bases. Sequencing input: PBMCs or T cells enriched from blood (not recorded which). CDR3 coding DNA: TGCGCCAGCAGCCCAGGACTAGCGGAATCCTACGAGCAGTACTTC. Encoded protein: CASSPGLAESYEQYF. The entire variable domain, with the rest obtained from reference TRBV5-1 and TRBJ2-7, is as follows: KAGVTQTPRYLIKTRGQQVTLSCSPISGHRSVSWYQQTPGQGLQFLFEYFSETQRNKGNFPGRFSGRQFSNSRSEMNVSTLELGDSALYLCASSPGLAESYEQYFGPGTRLTVT.